The clone carrying this T cell receptor beta chain has only a few counts. The antigen is not known. These data belong to a study of beta chain features in type 1 diabetes. Study background: Taken together, all samples contributed nearly 110 million examined sorted cells. Study observations and caveats: In all four CD4+ subsets, TCRB CDR3 length was significantly, moderately reduced in type 1 diabetes. Any HLA-type effect on TCRB rearrangement remained unresolved here.

Germline V gives CDR1 SGHRS, CDR2 YFSETQ. The CDR3 extends over 15 amino acids. The ends were cut back, 0 bases at V and 6 bases at J, with 13 bases in the middle. Sequenced material consisted of expressed TCRB transcripts (all of the isolated RNA was reverse transcribed). Only in-frame clones appear in the TCRdb table, and some are missing; sequencing was by immunoSEQ multiplex PCR. The sample has 600,000 or so clones, around 12% seen once; the top ten hold roughly 0.12%. The source of this sequence is a man younger than 40 with type 1 diabetes. This chain links TRBV5-1 with TRBJ2-1; no firm D call. Sequencing was carried out using naive CD4+ T cells from blood. The CDR3 loop reads CASSLDPPRSNEQFF. In DNA form, the CDR3 reads TGCGCCAGCAGCTTGGATCCTCCGCGGAGCAATGAGCAGTTCTTC.